The 21 T cell receptor beta chains listed next were all sequenced from one sample in a study of Graves' ophthalmopathy and Graves' hyperthyroidism. RNA transcripts were the source from which TCR beta CDR3 regions were amplified. The first-round RT-PCR employed HTBI primers together with the Qiagen OneStep RT-PCR kit. A multiplex PCR was then performed as the second round. TCRdb called the multiplex PCR reads again in MiXCR, with one record for every CDR3 protein. The sample records around 470,000 distinct CDR3 sequences, approximately 15% being singletons. Sequencing was carried out using blood. The receptors originated from a woman aged 30 to 39 with Graves' ophthalmopathy.

Points on this clonotype: A much bigger clone sits one base away, suggesting this may be a read error. The chain couples TRBV12-3 or TRBV12-4 to TRBJ2-5; the match to TRBD1 covers 9 bases. The CDR3 is made up of 15 amino acids. The CDR3 region has the DNA TGTGCCAGCAGTACCCGGGACAGGGATGGAGAGACCAAGTACTTC. The encoded protein is CASSTRDRDGETKYF.

The table lists this clonotype with many counts. The chain employs TRBV7-2 and TRBJ2-6; maybe TRBD2 (5 bases). Deletions cut 0 bases from V and 2 bases from J, with 11 bases between. The CDR3 totals 17 residues. The germline V gene has CDR1 SGHTA and CDR2 FQGNSA. CDR3 sequence: CASSLALVGAGANVLTF. CDR3 nucleotides: TGTGCCAGCAGCTTAGCCCTCGTCGGGGCTGGGGCCAACGTCCTGACTTTC.

This clonotype was detected many times. The rearrangement uses TRBV7-8 and TRBJ1-5; the D is unclear. V was trimmed by 1 base and J by 2 bases, leaving 9 bases between them. The CDR3 spans 15 residues. From germline, CDR1 is SGHVS and CDR2 FQNEAQ. The CDR3 loop reads CASSLGIAGNQPQHF. The CDR3 DNA reads TGTGCCAGCAGCTTAGGGATCGCAGGCAATCAGCCCCAGCATTTT.

This clonotype appeared a few times. This may be a read error, as it is one base from a much larger clone. The V call is TRBV6-5, the J call TRBJ1-6; the D gene is possibly TRBD1 (6 bases). The CDR3 runs 14 residues. In germline, CDR1 is MNHEY, CDR2 SVGAGI. The CDR3 region has the DNA TGTGCCAGCAGTTCAGGGGCGGCGAATTCACACCTCCACTTT. Translated, it gives CASSSGAANSHLHF.

Ten or more counts support this clonotype. The chain joins TRBV4-1 to TRBJ2-5; the D gene could be TRBD1 or TRBD2 (5 bases each). The V end lost 3 bases, the J end lost 3 bases, and 23 bases lay between the germline ends. The CDR3 length is 18 residues. CDR1 MGHRA and CDR2 YSYEKL come from the germline V gene. In DNA, the CDR3 is TGCGCCAGCAGCCACCGAACTCCCGGGACGACCCCAAAAGAGACCCAGTACTTC. Translated: CASSHRTPGTTPKETQYF.

This clonotype was detected many times. This chain links TRBV11-2 with TRBJ1-5; the D gene is possibly TRBD1 (5 bases). V shed 0 bases and J shed 2 bases, with 17 bases lying between them. The CDR3 extends over 18 amino acids. Germline lookup yields CDR1 SGHAT and CDR2 FQNNGV. The CDR3 sequence is CASSLDNTGRGGNQPQHF. The CDR3 nucleotides are TGTGCCAGCAGCTTAGACAACACGGGGCGCGGCGGCAATCAGCCCCAGCATTTT.

In this sample, this clonotype turned up many times. The J gene is TRBJ1-6, the V gene TRBV9; TRBD1 agrees at 11 bases. The CDR3 runs to 16 residues. With V trimmed by 4 bases and J by 14 bases, 14 bases remained unmatched. Germline CDR1 SGDLS, CDR2 YYNGEE. DNA for the CDR3: TGTGCCAGCAGCTCCCGCGGGACAGGGGGTTCCCCGGCCCTCCACTTT. Translation gives CASSSRGTGGSPALHF.

This clonotype came up many times. The chain carries TRBV5-1 and TRBJ1-1; 8 nucleotides agree with TRBD1. The CDR3 is 17 residues long. The junction had 8 bases not matched to a gene; V was cut back by 0 bases and J by 1 base. Germline CDR1 reads SGHRS; CDR2 reads YFSETQ. The DNA for the CDR3 is TGCGCCAGCAGCTTGGCCCTCCGACAGGGGTCGAACACTGAAGCTTTCTTT. It specifies CASSLALRQGSNTEAFF.

Remarks on this clonotype: Because the CDR3 is missing its conserved closing phenylalanine or tryptophan, this is likely a read error. The DNA is left out, because the CDR3 cannot be placed on it with certainty; the CDR3 is given as TCRdb lists it. The chain carries TRBV12-3 or TRBV12-4 and TRBJ2-7; the table's D call of TRBD2 was not tested on the DNA. The CDR3 region is 10 residues in length, termini included. Here the CDR3 reads CASSSHPLAG.

This clonotype was recorded many times. The V and J genes are TRBV12-3 or TRBV12-4 and TRBJ2-7; a weak D match, TRBD2 (6 bases). CDR3 size: 12 residues. V was cut by 6 bases and J by 3 bases, with 9 bases left in between. This CDR3 is CASSFSGYEQYF. In DNA, the CDR3 is TGTGCCAGCAGCTTTAGCGGCTACGAGCAGTACTTC.

This clonotype was counted at least ten times. V gene TRBV19 combines with J gene TRBJ1-1; D is unresolved. Trimming took off 7 bases at V and 0 bases at J, with 12 bases between the two ends. CDR3 length: 14 residues. Germline V gives CDR1 LNHDA, CDR2 SQIVND (reference sequence). CDR3 coding DNA: TGTGCCAGTAATTGGGCCTCAATGAACACTGAAGCTTTCTTT. This sequence encodes CASNWASMNTEAFF.

This clonotype was recorded many times. The genes are TRBV12-3 or TRBV12-4 and TRBJ2-7; 7 bases map to TRBD1. Trimming removed 7 bases from V and 5 bases from J; junction bases left unmatched: 5. The CDR3 contains 12 residues. The CDR3 bases are TGTGCCAGCACCCCGACAGGGAACGAGCAGTACTTC. Protein sequence: CASTPTGNEQYF.

This clonotype appeared many times. The rearrangement links TRBV2 to TRBJ2-2; D is perhaps TRBD1 (6 bases). V dropped 1 base and J dropped 3 bases, with 9 bases sitting between them. CDR1 SNHLY and CDR2 FYNNEI come from the germline V gene. This CDR3 has 15 amino acids. CDR3 region: CASSEGQGYTGELFF. DNA for the CDR3: TGTGCCAGCAGTGAAGGTCAGGGGTACACCGGGGAGCTGTTTTTT.

For this clonotype: Because it lacks the conserved phenylalanine or tryptophan at the end, this CDR3 is likely a read error. The V call is TRBV6-5, the J call TRBJ1-1, with no clear D. Germline CDR1 is MNHEY and CDR2 is SVGAGI. This CDR3 comprises 11 residues. In DNA, the CDR3 is TGTGCTAGCAGTTCAGCGAGCCAAGCTTTCTAT. Translated, it gives CASSSASQAFY.

In its sample, this clonotype was seen many times. This chain uses TRBV28 with TRBJ2-5, with D perhaps being TRBD1 or TRBD2 (5 bases each). V was clipped by 4 bases and J by 5 bases, with 14 bases between them. The CDR3 totals 14 residues. Looked up from germline, CDR1 is MDHEN and CDR2 is SYDVKM. In nucleotides, the CDR3 is TGTGCCAGCAGTTCTACATGGGGGAGCGAGACCCAGTACTTC. Translated: CASSSTWGSETQYF.

In its sample, this clonotype was seen many times. The genes are TRBV6-1 and TRBJ2-7, with TRBD1 matching over 7 bases. This CDR3 spans 16 amino acids. V was pared by 4 bases and J by 3 bases, with 12 bases of the junction left unmatched. Germline loops: CDR1 MNHNS, CDR2 SASEGT. The CDR3: CASSAPRQGRGYEQYF. Written as DNA, the CDR3 is TGTGCCAGCAGTGCCCCAAGACAGGGCAGAGGCTACGAGCAGTACTTC.

This clonotype was detected many times. The chain carries TRBV6-5 and TRBJ1-1; D may be TRBD1 (6 bases). CDR1 and CDR2 (germline): MNHEY, SVGAGI. The CDR3 totals 12 residues. The germline V and J ends were trimmed by 7 bases and 4 bases, with 10 bases remaining between them. This chain's CDR3 is CASNLGATEAFF. For the CDR3, the DNA is TGTGCCAGCAATTTGGGGGCCACTGAAGCTTTCTTT.

The chain's CDR3 is CASSLSGGKPFSEQYF. In DNA, the CDR3 is TGTGCCAGCAGCCTTAGCGGGGGGAAACCTTTTAGCGAGCAGTACTTC. The V gene is TRBV27, the J gene TRBJ2-7, with TRBD2 matching 10 bases. The CDR3 spans 16 residues. Germline loops: CDR1 MNHEY, CDR2 SMNVEV (reference sequence). V gave up 6 bases and J gave up 6 bases; unmatched junction bases: 14.

This clonotype was detected a few times. The rearrangement uses TRBV4-1 and TRBJ2-7, with D possibly matching TRBD1 (5 bases). The V end was cut by 1 base, the J end by 2 bases, with 12 bases between. The CDR3 loop spans 15 amino acids. CDR1 and CDR2 (germline): MGHRA, YSYEKL. The CDR3 reads CASSQGSSRAYEQYF. In DNA form, the CDR3 reads TGCGCCAGCAGCCAAGGAAGTTCCAGGGCCTACGAGCAGTACTTC.

This clonotype was seen many times. The chain couples TRBV6-5 to TRBJ2-7, with 8 bases that match TRBD2. This CDR3 has 17 amino acids. V gave up 1 base and J gave up 2 bases; unmatched junction bases: 10. Germline V gives CDR1 MNHEY, CDR2 SVGAGI. Here the CDR3 reads CASSYFLGGVSTYEQYF. CDR3 coding DNA: TGTGCCAGCAGTTACTTTCTCGGGGGGGTGAGCACCTACGAGCAGTACTTC.

This clonotype was detected a few times. The V gene is TRBV9, the J gene TRBJ1-2; D perhaps matches TRBD1 (5 bases). Germline assignment: CDR1 SGDLS and CDR2 YYNGEE. V lost 4 bases and J 8 bases, leaving 15 bases between the germline ends. The CDR3 consists of 13 residues. As DNA, the CDR3 is TGTGCCAGCAGCCCGCGAGGGGTCGGGGGCTACACCTTC. Protein product: CASSPRGVGGYTF.